The rows below give T cell receptor beta chains drawn from one sample of a study of T cells in narcolepsy. Produced via immunoSEQ multiplex PCR; TCRdb's table is partial and in-frame only. The sample lists some 20,000 clones; about four fifths were seen once. Sequenced sample: memory (CD45RA-) CD4+ T cells from blood. The receptors here all came from a human donor in good health. CDR3s include the opening cysteine and the closing phenylalanine or tryptophan. The order of the fields is CDR3 length, V gene, D gene, clone size, J gene, CDR3 DNA, CDR3 protein. A D gene is named only where the DNA matches it firmly. The size of a clone is reported for some rows only, either as once, few or many, or as a class for expanded clones.

CDR3 length: 14; V gene: TRBV9; D gene: -; clone size: -; J gene: TRBJ2-1; CDR3 DNA: TGTGCCAGCAGCCCGCGGATAGCCTACAATGAGCAGTTCTTC; CDR3 protein: CASSPRIAYNEQFF
CDR3 length: 13; V gene: TRBV5-1; D gene: -; clone size: few; J gene: TRBJ1-1; CDR3 DNA: TGCGCCAGCAGCCTCTCGGAGAACACTGAAGCTTTCTTT; CDR3 protein: CASSLSENTEAFF
CDR3 length: 13; V gene: TRBV6-4; D gene: -; clone size: once; J gene: TRBJ2-1; CDR3 DNA: TGTGCCAGCAGTGAGCTCACAGGCCTAGGTCAGTTCTTC; CDR3 protein: CASSELTGLGQFF
CDR3 length: 16; V gene: TRBV12-5; D gene: -; clone size: -; J gene: TRBJ2-2; CDR3 DNA: TGTGCTAGTGGTCCCGGGAACAGAGCGAACACCGGGGAGCTGTTTTTT; CDR3 protein: CASGPGNRANTGELFF
CDR3 length: 13; V gene: TRBV30; D gene: TRBD2; clone size: -; J gene: TRBJ2-5; CDR3 DNA: TGTGCCTGGAGTAGCGGGGGACAAGAGACCCAGTACTTC; CDR3 protein: CAWSSGGQETQYF
CDR3 length: 15; V gene: TRBV27; D gene: TRBD1; clone size: once; J gene: TRBJ1-1; CDR3 DNA: TGTGCCAGCAGCCTGGGACAGGGATTCGGCACTGAAGCTTTCTTT; CDR3 protein: CASSLGQGFGTEAFF
CDR3 length: 16; V gene: TRBV5-4; D gene: -; clone size: -; J gene: TRBJ2-1; CDR3 DNA: TGTGCCAGCAGCCCCGCCGGTGGAGGATCCTACAATGAGCAGTTCTTC; CDR3 protein: CASSPAGGGSYNEQFF
CDR3 length: 14; V gene: TRBV27; D gene: -; clone size: few; J gene: TRBJ2-7; CDR3 DNA: TGTGCCAGCAGTTTTTCGGACGGGTCCTACGAGCAGTACTTC; CDR3 protein: CASSFSDGSYEQYF
CDR3 length: 16; V gene: TRBV4-2; D gene: TRBD1; clone size: -; J gene: TRBJ2-4; CDR3 DNA: TGTGCCAGCAGCCAAGACGAGGACAGGGGGCGGAACATTCAGTACTTC; CDR3 protein: CASSQDEDRGRNIQYF
CDR3 length: 16; V gene: TRBV28; D gene: -; clone size: -; J gene: TRBJ2-1; CDR3 DNA: TGTGCCAGCAGTGTCAACAGGGCCCAGGGCTACAATGAGCAGTTCTTC; CDR3 protein: CASSVNRAQGYNEQFF
CDR3 length: 16; V gene: TRBV7-7; D gene: TRBD2; clone size: -; J gene: TRBJ2-2; CDR3 DNA: TGTGCCAGCAGCCGGGGACTAGCGGGGGCCACCGGGGAGCTGTTTTTT; CDR3 protein: CASSRGLAGATGELFF
CDR3 length: 15; V gene: TRBV6-1; D gene: -; clone size: -; J gene: TRBJ2-2; CDR3 DNA: TGTGCCAGCAGAACCGGGACAACGAACACCGGGGAGCTGTTTTTT; CDR3 protein: CASRTGTTNTGELFF
CDR3 length: 12; V gene: TRBV6-5; D gene: TRBD1; clone size: -; J gene: TRBJ2-5; CDR3 DNA: TGTGCCAGCAGACAGGGGCGAGAGACCCAGTACTTC; CDR3 protein: CASRQGRETQYF
CDR3 length: 16; V gene: TRBV29-1; D gene: TRBD1; clone size: -; J gene: TRBJ1-3; CDR3 DNA: TGCAGCGTTGGAGGGGGACAGGGCAACTCGGGAAACACCATATATTTT; CDR3 protein: CSVGGGQGNSGNTIYF
CDR3 length: 13; V gene: TRBV6-5; D gene: -; clone size: few; J gene: TRBJ1-5; CDR3 DNA: TGTGCCAGCTCAACAGGACGCAATCAGCCCCAGCATTTT; CDR3 protein: CASSTGRNQPQHF
CDR3 length: 11; V gene: TRBV5-1; D gene: -; clone size: -; J gene: TRBJ2-7; CDR3 DNA: TGCGCCAGCCCTCCTCGGGGGGAGCAGTACTTC; CDR3 protein: CASPPRGEQYF
CDR3 length: 14; V gene: TRBV4-3; D gene: -; clone size: few; J gene: TRBJ1-1; CDR3 DNA: TGCGCCAGCAGCCAAGATGGAGCCCGGGACTCAGCTTTCTTT; CDR3 protein: CASSQDGARDSAFF
CDR3 length: 16; V gene: TRBV7-2; D gene: -; clone size: -; J gene: TRBJ2-5; CDR3 DNA: TGTGCCAGCAGCTTAATCGGGGGCGGGGGCCAAGAGACCCAGTACTTC; CDR3 protein: CASSLIGGGGQETQYF
CDR3 length: 16; V gene: TRBV7-9; D gene: TRBD1; clone size: -; J gene: TRBJ1-1; CDR3 DNA: TGTGCCAGCAGCTACGGAGTCCAGGGGGCTGGCACTGAAGCTTTCTTT; CDR3 protein: CASSYGVQGAGTEAFF
CDR3 length: 15; V gene: TRBV6-5; D gene: -; clone size: -; J gene: TRBJ1-4; CDR3 DNA: TGTGCCAGCAGTTACTCGGTGATCAGTAATGAAAAACTGTTTTTT; CDR3 protein: CASSYSVISNEKLFF
CDR3 length: 17; V gene: TRBV7-9; D gene: TRBD1; clone size: -; J gene: TRBJ1-6; CDR3 DNA: TGTGCCAGCGGGGCCAACAGGGGCCCCGGCGCAGGGTCACCCCTCCACTTT; CDR3 protein: CASGANRGPGAGSPLHF
CDR3 length: 13; V gene: TRBV6-5; D gene: TRBD1; clone size: -; J gene: TRBJ1-3; CDR3 DNA: TGTGCCAGCAGGACAGGGTCTGGAAACACCATATATTTT; CDR3 protein: CASRTGSGNTIYF
CDR3 length: 14; V gene: TRBV5-1; D gene: TRBD1; clone size: -; J gene: TRBJ2-5; CDR3 DNA: TGCGCCAGCACCCCGACAGGGGATAAAGAGACCCAGTACTTC; CDR3 protein: CASTPTGDKETQYF
CDR3 length: 17; V gene: TRBV6-1; D gene: -; clone size: -; J gene: TRBJ1-4; CDR3 DNA: TGTGCCAGCAGTGAAATTAAGGGGGGAGAGCGTGGGGAAAAACTGTTTTTT; CDR3 protein: CASSEIKGGERGEKLFF
CDR3 length: 16; V gene: TRBV19; D gene: -; clone size: -; J gene: TRBJ1-4; CDR3 DNA: TGTGCCAGTAGTACGAGAGGAAGTTCAACTAATGAAAAACTGTTTTTT; CDR3 protein: CASSTRGSSTNEKLFF
CDR3 length: 14; V gene: TRBV7-9; D gene: -; clone size: -; J gene: TRBJ1-1; CDR3 DNA: TGTGCCAGCAGCTTTCGACAGGAGAACACTGAAGCTTTCTTT; CDR3 protein: CASSFRQENTEAFF
CDR3 length: 14; V gene: TRBV5-6; D gene: -; clone size: -; J gene: TRBJ2-3; CDR3 DNA: TGTGCCAGCAGCTCGGGTGAGGTGGCAGATACGCAGTATTTT; CDR3 protein: CASSSGEVADTQYF
CDR3 length: 13; V gene: TRBV27; D gene: -; clone size: -; J gene: TRBJ1-2; CDR3 DNA: TGTGCCAGCAGTTTCAGAGGGGGCTATGGCTACACCTTC; CDR3 protein: CASSFRGGYGYTF
CDR3 length: 15; V gene: TRBV18; D gene: -; clone size: -; J gene: TRBJ2-7; CDR3 DNA: TGTGCCAGCTCACCCCGCATGGAGCTCTCCTACGAGCAGTACTTC; CDR3 protein: CASSPRMELSYEQYF
CDR3 length: 14; V gene: TRBV9; D gene: TRBD1; clone size: -; J gene: TRBJ1-1; CDR3 DNA: TGTGCCAGCAGCCCGGACAGGTGGAACACTGAAGCTTTCTTT; CDR3 protein: CASSPDRWNTEAFF
CDR3 length: 16; V gene: TRBV14; D gene: TRBD1; clone size: -; J gene: TRBJ2-7; CDR3 DNA: TGTGCCAGCAGCCAAAAAGGGAGGACAGGGGATTACGAGCAGTACTTC; CDR3 protein: CASSQKGRTGDYEQYF
CDR3 length: 14; V gene: TRBV5-1; D gene: -; clone size: -; J gene: TRBJ1-2; CDR3 DNA: TGCGCCAGCAGCCGAGACACAGCTAACTATGGCTACACCTTC; CDR3 protein: CASSRDTANYGYTF
CDR3 length: 13; V gene: TRBV10-3; D gene: TRBD1; clone size: -; J gene: TRBJ2-7; CDR3 DNA: TGTGCCATCAGCGACAGGGGGCTCGGCGAGCAGTACTTC; CDR3 protein: CAISDRGLGEQYF
CDR3 length: 12; V gene: TRBV6-5; D gene: -; clone size: -; J gene: TRBJ1-6; CDR3 DNA: TGTGCCAGCAGTTACAAGTTTTCACCCCTCCACTTT; CDR3 protein: CASSYKFSPLHF
CDR3 length: 11; V gene: TRBV6-6; D gene: TRBD2; clone size: -; J gene: TRBJ2-1; CDR3 DNA: TGTGCCACCCGACTAACTAGCGGGCAGTTCTTC; CDR3 protein: CATRLTSGQFF
CDR3 length: 14; V gene: TRBV18; D gene: -; clone size: -; J gene: TRBJ1-5; CDR3 DNA: TGTGCCAGCTCACCCGGGGGACGCAATCAGCCCCAGCATTTT; CDR3 protein: CASSPGGRNQPQHF
CDR3 length: 18; V gene: TRBV11-2; D gene: TRBD2; clone size: -; J gene: TRBJ2-7; CDR3 DNA: TGTGCCAGCAGCACTGGGTTGGCTAGCGGGGGGCTGATCTACGAGCAGTACTTC; CDR3 protein: CASSTGLASGGLIYEQYF
CDR3 length: 14; V gene: TRBV9; D gene: -; clone size: -; J gene: TRBJ1-2; CDR3 DNA: TGTGCCAGCAGCGCCCACGAGGGAAAGGGAGGCTACACCTTC; CDR3 protein: CASSAHEGKGGYTF
CDR3 length: 16; V gene: TRBV18; D gene: TRBD2; clone size: -; J gene: TRBJ2-5; CDR3 DNA: TGTGCCAGCTCACCTCCCGGGACTAGAGGGCAAGAGACCCAGTACTTC; CDR3 protein: CASSPPGTRGQETQYF
CDR3 length: 14; V gene: TRBV7-2; D gene: -; clone size: -; J gene: TRBJ1-3; CDR3 DNA: TGTGCCAGCAGCCACGGATACTCTGGAAACACCATATATTTT; CDR3 protein: CASSHGYSGNTIYF
CDR3 length: 11; V gene: TRBV28; D gene: -; clone size: -; J gene: TRBJ1-5; CDR3 DNA: TGTGCCAGCAGTTTGCGTCAGCCCCAGCATTTT; CDR3 protein: CASSLRQPQHF
CDR3 length: 10; V gene: TRBV30; D gene: -; clone size: once; J gene: TRBJ2-1; CDR3 DNA: TGTGCCTTGGGGGCCCGTACGCAGTTCTTC; CDR3 protein: CALGARTQFF
CDR3 length: 15; V gene: TRBV13; D gene: TRBD1; clone size: -; J gene: TRBJ1-2; CDR3 DNA: TGTGCCAGCAGCCCCTGGGACAGGCCATCCCATGGCTACACCTTC; CDR3 protein: CASSPWDRPSHGYTF
CDR3 length: 13; V gene: TRBV29-1; D gene: -; clone size: -; J gene: TRBJ2-3; CDR3 DNA: TGCAGCGTCCGGAATGGGGGCACAGATACGCAGTATTTT; CDR3 protein: CSVRNGGTDTQYF
CDR3 length: 15; V gene: TRBV5-4; D gene: -; clone size: -; J gene: TRBJ1-6; CDR3 DNA: TGTGCCAGCAGCTTGGCGGGGAACGGCAATTCACCCCTCCACTTT; CDR3 protein: CASSLAGNGNSPLHF
CDR3 length: 16; V gene: TRBV5-8; D gene: TRBD1; clone size: -; J gene: TRBJ1-5; CDR3 DNA: TGTGCCAGCAAACCGCACATAGGACAGGGCTTTCTCCCCCAGCATTTT; CDR3 protein: CASKPHIGQGFLPQHF
CDR3 length: 12; V gene: TRBV6-5; D gene: TRBD1; clone size: -; J gene: TRBJ1-1; CDR3 DNA: TGTGCCAGCAGACGGACAGGGACTGAAGCTTTCTTT; CDR3 protein: CASRRTGTEAFF
CDR3 length: 14; V gene: TRBV5-5; D gene: -; clone size: -; J gene: TRBJ2-7; CDR3 DNA: TGTGCCAGCAGCCGGGACCTGTCATACTACGAGCAGTACTTC; CDR3 protein: CASSRDLSYYEQYF
CDR3 length: 11; V gene: TRBV19; D gene: -; clone size: few; J gene: TRBJ1-2; CDR3 DNA: TGTGCCAGTAGTCCAGACTATGGCTACACCTTC; CDR3 protein: CASSPDYGYTF
CDR3 length: 14; V gene: TRBV19; D gene: -; clone size: few; J gene: TRBJ1-1; CDR3 DNA: TGTGCCAGTCAAATTTTAGGGGCGGACACTGAAGCTTTCTTT; CDR3 protein: CASQILGADTEAFF
CDR3 length: 15; V gene: TRBV7-2; D gene: -; clone size: -; J gene: TRBJ1-5; CDR3 DNA: TGTGCCAGCAGCTTAGTGGGGGATCGGAATCAGCCCCAGCATTTT; CDR3 protein: CASSLVGDRNQPQHF
CDR3 length: 16; V gene: TRBV11-2; D gene: TRBD2; clone size: -; J gene: TRBJ2-1; CDR3 DNA: TGTGCCAGCAGCCGGGGCACAGCGGGGGGGTATGGTGAGCAGTTCTTC; CDR3 protein: CASSRGTAGGYGEQFF
CDR3 length: 12; V gene: TRBV5-1; D gene: -; clone size: -; J gene: TRBJ2-4; CDR3 DNA: TGCGCCAGCAGCTACGAGGGAAACATTCAGTACTTC; CDR3 protein: CASSYEGNIQYF
CDR3 length: 15; V gene: TRBV6-5; D gene: TRBD1; clone size: -; J gene: TRBJ2-2; CDR3 DNA: TGTGCCAGCAGGATGACAGGGGGCCGGGCCGGGGAGCTGTTTTTT; CDR3 protein: CASRMTGGRAGELFF
CDR3 length: 13; V gene: TRBV7-9; D gene: -; clone size: once; J gene: TRBJ2-5; CDR3 DNA: TGTGCCGGAAAAATGGACAACCAAGGGACCCAGTACTTC; CDR3 protein: CAGKMDNQGTQYF